The sequence of this T cell receptor (beta chain) was determined in a study of blood T cell repertoires in COVID-19. The CDR3 spans 17 residues. The trim removed 3 bases at V and 1 base at J, leaving 13 bases unmatched. Germline V lookup: CDR1 DFQATT, CDR2 SNEGSKA (reference sequence). Assay: immunoSEQ multiplex PCR; the TCRdb copy retains only in-frame clones and omits some. Counted here are about 60,000 clones, around 90% occurring once; the ten biggest clones make up approximately 2.3%. This receptor was obtained from a man between 60 and 70 years old with acute or convalescent COVID-19. The sequencing input was peripheral blood. The gene calls are TRBV20-1 and TRBJ2-3; 7 bases fit TRBD2. This CDR3 reads CSASMRERGFGTDTQYF. The CDR3 nucleotides are TGCAGTGCTAGTATGCGGGAGAGGGGTTTTGGCACAGATACGCAGTATTTT.